Following are 20 T cell receptor beta chains from one sample sequenced in a study of cytomegalovirus exposure and HLA in healthy donors. Amplification used 60 Vbeta primers and 13 Jbeta primers. Data came from immunoSEQ multiplex PCR; TCRdb stores just in-frame clones and leaves some out. The table lists 110,000 to 150,000 clones, around 84% of them singletons, with roughly 2.5% in the top ten. The source material was PBMCs. The receptor set was obtained from a boy younger than 10 in good health and CMV-seronegative.

This sequence joins TRBV25-1 and TRBJ2-3, with TRBD2 matching 10 bases. Germline trimming cut 5 bases from V and 4 bases from J; bases unmatched to any gene: 12. The V gene's germline CDR1 is MGHDK and CDR2 SYGVNS. The CDR3 covers 17 residues. The CDR3 region has the DNA TGTGCCAGCAGTAGCCAAGAAGAGCGGGGGGGCTCAGATACGCAGTATTTT. Translated: CASSSQEERGGSDTQYF.

The chain combines TRBV28 with TRBJ1-2, with D perhaps matching TRBD1 (6 bases). Germline V gene data show CDR1 as MDHEN and CDR2 as SYDVKM. V lost 2 bases and J 6 bases, leaving 16 bases between the germline ends. The length of the CDR3 is 15 residues. The CDR3 reads CASSLLVGAGDGYTF. CDR3 DNA: TGTGCCAGCAGTTTACTAGTTGGGGCAGGGGATGGCTACACCTTC.

This clone has only a few counts. The chain joins TRBV10-3 to TRBJ1-1, with D perhaps TRBD1 (5 bases). The V gene's germline CDR1 is ENHRY and CDR2 SYGVKD. The CDR3 consists of 14 residues. Trimming removed 4 bases at V and 1 base at J, with 10 bases between. The DNA of the CDR3 is TGTGCCATCAGTGGGACAATTGAGAACACTGAAGCTTTCTTT. Protein product: CAISGTIENTEAFF.

This clone was seen a few times. The chain joins TRBV21-1 to TRBJ2-2; the D call of TRBD2 is as the table states it, not checked on the DNA. TRBV21-1 is noted as a pseudogene. The CDR3 loop spans 17 amino acids. CDR3 amino acids: CASGVKRGGSTGAELFF. CDR3 in DNA: TGTGCCAGCGGGGTCAAGCGGGGGGGATCCACCGGGGCGGAGCTGTTTTTT.

The rearrangement uses TRBV7-2 and TRBJ2-1; 11 bases map to TRBD2. V lost 6 bases, J lost 8 bases, and 15 bases stayed unmatched. The CDR3 totals 17 residues. The germline gives CDR1 SGHTA, CDR2 FQGNSA. CDR3 DNA: TGTGCCAGCAGTCCGGCTAGCGGGAGGAGTGTTGGCGATGAGCAGTTCTTC. This encodes CASSPASGRSVGDEQFF.

CDR3 protein: CASSYSGHRSTDTQYF. In nucleotides, the CDR3 is TGTGCCAGCAGTTACTCGGGACACCGAAGCACAGATACGCAGTATTTT. The chain couples TRBV6-5 to TRBJ2-3; TRBD1 might be the D (6 bases). Trimming pared 0 bases from V and 0 bases from J, leaving 10 bases between. The CDR3 sequence is 16 residues long. Germline CDR1 is MNHEY and CDR2 is SVGAGI.

This chain joins TRBV6-5 and TRBJ2-6, with D tentatively TRBD2 (6 bases). The CDR3 has 15 amino acids. CDR1 is MNHEY and CDR2 is SVGAGI in the germline V gene. Trimming stripped 6 bases from V and 2 bases from J, with 11 bases between. The CDR3 DNA sequence: TGTGCCAGCAGAGGACGGGGGACTGGGGCCAACGTCCTGACTTTC. This gives the protein CASRGRGTGANVLTF.

The chain is built from TRBV6-5 and TRBJ2-5, with D maybe TRBD1 (6 bases). The CDR3 covers 15 residues. V lost 0 bases and J 8 bases, leaving 16 bases between the germline ends. Germline V CDR1 and CDR2: MNHEY, SVGAGI. The CDR3 region has the DNA TGTGCCAGCAGTTACTCCGGACAGCCCGGTTTAACCCAGTACTTC. Translated: CASSYSGQPGLTQYF.

This chain connects TRBV5-6 to TRBJ1-2, with a tentative D call TRBD1 (6 bases). The germline V gene encodes CDR1 SGHDT and CDR2 YYEEEE. The CDR3 has 16 amino acids. Trimming stripped 3 bases from V and 4 bases from J, with 19 bases between. CDR3 amino acids: CASSSGGRGVPYGYTF. CDR3 sequence (DNA): TGTGCCAGCAGCTCCGGAGGCAGGGGCGTTCCCTATGGCTACACCTTC. Drawing the rest from reference TRBV5-6 and TRBJ1-2, the complete variable domain is DAGVTQSPTHLIKTRGQQVTLRCSPKSGHDTVSWYQQALGQGPQFIFQYYEEEERQRGNFPDRFSGHQFPNYSSELNVNALLLGDSALYLCASSSGGRGVPYGYTFGSGTRLTVV.

This chain connects TRBV5-1 to TRBJ1-6; D gene uncertain. In germline, CDR1 is SGHRS, CDR2 YFSETQ. The V and J ends lost 0 bases and 9 bases respectively, with 7 bases between them. There are 13 residues in the CDR3. The CDR3 protein is CASSLEVSSPLHF. CDR3 sequence (DNA): TGCGCCAGCAGCTTGGAAGTGAGTTCACCCCTCCACTTT.

To note about this clone: One junction end disagrees with the germline gene, perhaps due to a read error. This chain joins TRBV7-9 and TRBJ1-5; D call uncertain. The CDR3 loop spans 17 amino acids. Germline CDR1 SEHNR, CDR2 FQNEAQ (reference sequence). The CDR3 coding sequence is TGTTCCAGCAGCTTAAACTTCGGGGAACCCCTGAATCAGCCCCAGCATTTT. Translation: CSSSLNFGEPLNQPQHF.

The chain employs TRBV7-9 and TRBJ1-1, with no clear D. This CDR3 contains 13 residues. CDR1 and CDR2 from the germline V gene are SEHNR and FQNEAQ (reference sequence). Trimming stripped 3 bases from V and 1 base from J, with 6 bases between. The CDR3 sequence is CASSLEGNTEAFF. CDR3 bases: TGTGCCAGCAGCTTGGAGGGGAACACTGAAGCTTTCTTT.

The chain has TRBV6-5 and TRBJ1-2; tentative D call: TRBD1 (5 bases). The CDR3 is 14 amino acids. Trimming removed 9 bases from V and 0 bases from J, with 14 bases in between. CDR1 is MNHEY, CDR2 SVGAGI, per germline. CDR3 protein: CASRRTPTNYGYTF. The CDR3 region has the DNA TGTGCCAGTAGAAGGACACCTACTAACTATGGCTACACCTTC.

Of note for this clone: Its ends do not fully match the called genes, so a read error is possible. This chain connects TRBV7-9 to TRBJ1-4, with D maybe TRBD1 (6 bases). Germline-derived CDR1 and CDR2 are SEHNR and FQNEAQ (reference sequence). The CDR3 length is 19 residues. CDR3 protein: CSSSLSSSLPQGPSEKLFF. CDR3 sequence (DNA): TGTTCCAGCAGCTTAAGCTCCTCCCTACCTCAGGGGCCCAGTGAAAAACTGTTTTTT.

V is TRBV9 and J is TRBJ1-5; tentative D call: TRBD1 (6 bases). Germline V gives CDR1 SGDLS, CDR2 YYNGEE. The CDR3 length is 15 residues. V lost 2 bases and J 0 bases, leaving 9 bases between the germline ends. The CDR3 is CASSVDSSSNQPQHF. Here the CDR3 DNA reads TGTGCCAGCAGCGTGGACAGTTCTAGCAATCAGCCCCAGCATTTT.

This sequence joins TRBV5-4 and TRBJ1-1; D may be TRBD1 (6 bases). Germline-derived CDR1 and CDR2 are SGHNT and YYREEE (reference sequence). Trimming removed 3 bases from V and 6 bases from J, with 18 bases in between. The CDR3 totals 15 residues. The CDR3 DNA is TGTGCCAGCAGCTCTGGGGGCGACGGTATCGCTGAAGCTTTCTTT. Residues: CASSSGGDGIAEAFF.

The gene calls are TRBV7-9 and TRBJ1-3; D gene ambiguous. This CDR3 spans 14 amino acids. V was clipped by 5 bases and J by 4 bases, with 12 bases between them. Germline-derived CDR1 and CDR2 are SEHNR and FQNEAQ (reference sequence). CDR3 coding DNA: TGTGCCAGCAGCCTCCGGACTGGGGGAAACACCATATATTTT. It yields the protein CASSLRTGGNTIYF.

The chain links TRBV6-4 to TRBJ2-6; the D is unclear. CDR1 and CDR2 (germline): MRHNA, SNTAGT. Trimming left V 3 bases short and J 0 bases short, with 15 bases between. The CDR3 runs 18 residues. Written as DNA, the CDR3 is TGTGCCAGCAGTGAGCAATCGAGCCATAGCTCTGGGGCCAACGTCCTGACTTTC. It is translated as CASSEQSSHSSGANVLTF.

The chain is built from TRBV5-5 and TRBJ1-2, with D unclear. The germline CDR1 and CDR2 sequences are SGHKS and YYEKEE (reference sequence). This CDR3 contains 15 residues. The V gene lost 4 bases and the J gene lost 4 bases, with 17 bases spanning the gap. For the CDR3, the DNA is TGTGCCAGCAGCCCTCCCGGGCGGGCTCGCTATGGCTACACCTTC. Amino acids: CASSPPGRARYGYTF.

The chain recombines TRBV6-5 with TRBJ1-2; D is unclear. With 6 bases removed from V and 7 bases from J, the gap between germline ends came to 18 bases. Germline CDR1 and CDR2: MNHEY and SVGAGI. The CDR3 is 14 amino acids. CDR3 amino acids: CASSPLRAALGYTF. The CDR3 DNA reads TGTGCCAGCAGCCCCTTGCGGGCAGCGCTTGGCTACACCTTC.